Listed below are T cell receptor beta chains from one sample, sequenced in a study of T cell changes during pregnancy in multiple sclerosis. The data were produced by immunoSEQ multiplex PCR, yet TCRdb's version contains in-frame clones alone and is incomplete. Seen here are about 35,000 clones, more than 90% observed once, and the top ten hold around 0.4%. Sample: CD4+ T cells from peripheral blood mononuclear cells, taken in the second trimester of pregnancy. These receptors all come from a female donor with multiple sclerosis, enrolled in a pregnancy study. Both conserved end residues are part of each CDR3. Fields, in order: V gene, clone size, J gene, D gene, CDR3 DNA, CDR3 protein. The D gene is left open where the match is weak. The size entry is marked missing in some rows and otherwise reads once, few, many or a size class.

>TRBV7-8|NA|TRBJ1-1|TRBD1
TGTGCCAGCAGCTTATCGACAGGGATGAACACTGAAGCTTTCTTT
CASSLSTGMNTEAFF
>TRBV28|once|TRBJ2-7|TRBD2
TGTGCCAGCAGTTTATTCGTCGATCTGGGGGGGGTTAATTCCTACGAGCAGTACTTC
CASSLFVDLGGVNSYEQYF
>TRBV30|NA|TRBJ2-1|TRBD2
TGTGCCTGGAGTGTTTCCACTAGCGGGAGCGATGAGCAGTTCTTC
CAWSVSTSGSDEQFF
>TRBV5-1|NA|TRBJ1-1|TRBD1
TGCGCCAGCAGCCTCAATTCAGGGGGCTATCAAACTGAAGCTTTCTTT
CASSLNSGGYQTEAFF
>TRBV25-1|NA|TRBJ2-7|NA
TGTGCCAGCAGTGAGCGGGGCTACGAGCAGTACTTC
CASSERGYEQYF
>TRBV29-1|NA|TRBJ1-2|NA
TGCAGCGTTGGAAGTTCTAACTATGGCTACGCCTTC
CSVGSSNYGYAF
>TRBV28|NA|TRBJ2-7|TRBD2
TGTGCCAGCAGTTTTAGATTAGCGGGAGCGTACTTC
CASSFRLAGAYF
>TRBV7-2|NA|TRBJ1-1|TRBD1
TGTGCCAGCAGCGCCGACAGGGACACTGAAGCTTTCTTT
CASSADRDTEAFF
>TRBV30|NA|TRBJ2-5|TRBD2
TGTGCCTGGAGTTCCGGGACTAAGGTGGAAGAGACCCAGTACTTC
CAWSSGTKVEETQYF
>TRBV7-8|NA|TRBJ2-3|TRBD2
TGTGCCAGCGCCTCTCCGGGGACTAGCGGGGGGCTTAGCACAGATACGCAGTATTTT
CASASPGTSGGLSTDTQYF
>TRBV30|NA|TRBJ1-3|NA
TGTGCCTGCGGGGGTATTAAGGACACCATATATTTT
CACGGIKDTIYF
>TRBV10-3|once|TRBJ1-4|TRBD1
TGTGCCATCGGACAGGGCGTAACTAATGAAAAACTGTTTTTT
CAIGQGVTNEKLFF
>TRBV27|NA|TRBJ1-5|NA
TGTGCCAGCAGTTTATCGACTCCCCTATATAGCAATCAGCCCCAGCATTTT
CASSLSTPLYSNQPQHF
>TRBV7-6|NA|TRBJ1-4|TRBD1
TGTGCCAGCAGCTTAGTGCCTGACAGGGGTCGGGAAAAACTGTTTTTT
CASSLVPDRGREKLFF
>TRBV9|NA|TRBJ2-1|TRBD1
TGTGCCAGCAGCGTAGAAGGGACAGGGGAATACAATGAGCAGTTCTTC
CASSVEGTGEYNEQFF
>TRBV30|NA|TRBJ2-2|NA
TGTGCCTGGAGTTGGGCAGGGGATAACACCGGGGAGCTGTTTTTT
CAWSWAGDNTGELFF
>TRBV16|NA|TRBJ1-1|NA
TGTGCCAGCAGCCAACGCGGGATGAACACTGAAGCTTTCTTT
CASSQRGMNTEAFF
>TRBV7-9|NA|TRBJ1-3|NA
TGTGCCAGCAGCTTAGTTGCGGGGGCTGGAAACACCATATATTTT
CASSLVAGAGNTIYF
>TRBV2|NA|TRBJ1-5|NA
TGTGCCACTCGTAGGGACTTCAATCAGCCCCAGCATTTT
CATRRDFNQPQHF
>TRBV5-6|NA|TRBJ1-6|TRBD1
TGTGCCAGCAGCTTGGACCTGGGACAGGGTAATCCTTCACCCCTCCACTTT
CASSLDLGQGNPSPLHF
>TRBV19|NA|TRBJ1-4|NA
TGTGCCAGTAGTGACAGGCGAAAACTGTTTTTT
CASSDRRKLFF
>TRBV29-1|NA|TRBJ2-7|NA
TGCAGCACCGTAGGGGCAGGGGCCTCGGGGGAGCAGTACTTC
CSTVGAGASGEQYF
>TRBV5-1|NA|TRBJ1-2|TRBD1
TGCGCCAGTCAAACAGAACAGGGGATTGGCTACACCTTC
CASQTEQGIGYTF
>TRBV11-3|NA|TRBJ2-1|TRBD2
TGTGCCAGCGCCCCGGGACTAGCGGGAGGAGAAGAGCAGTTCTTC
CASAPGLAGGEEQFF
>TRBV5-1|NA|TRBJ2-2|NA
TGCGCCAGCCGCCGGCGGCCGAACACCGGGGAGCTGTTTTTT
CASRRRPNTGELFF
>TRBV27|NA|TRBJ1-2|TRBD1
TGTGCCAGCAGTCCAACAGGGGACTATGGCTACACCTTC
CASSPTGDYGYTF
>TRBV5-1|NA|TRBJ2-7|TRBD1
TGCGCCAGCAGCTCGAGGGGGACAGGTTCCTACGAGCAGTACTTC
CASSSRGTGSYEQYF
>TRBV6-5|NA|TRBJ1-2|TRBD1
TGTGCCAGCAGTCTCACAGGGGGCGATGGCTACACCTTC
CASSLTGGDGYTF
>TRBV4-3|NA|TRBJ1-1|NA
TGCGCCAGCAGCCCCCTGGGAACAGGGCTCATGAACACTGAAGCTTTCTTT
CASSPLGTGLMNTEAFF
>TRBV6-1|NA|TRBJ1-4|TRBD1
TGTGCCAGCAGTGAATGGGGGGACAGGGTCGAAAAACTGTTTTTT
CASSEWGDRVEKLFF
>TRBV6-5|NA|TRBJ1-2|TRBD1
TGTGCCAGCAGGGACAGGATCTATGGCTACACCTTC
CASRDRIYGYTF
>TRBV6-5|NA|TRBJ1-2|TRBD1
TGTGCCAGCAGTTTCGGGACAGTCCCTAACTATGGCTACACCTTC
CASSFGTVPNYGYTF
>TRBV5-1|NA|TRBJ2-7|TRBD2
TGCGCCAGCAGCTGGGAAACTAGCGGCTTAGCTCGCGAGCAGTACTTC
CASSWETSGLAREQYF